This TCR beta chain was recorded in a study of T cell repertoires in cytomegalovirus infection. The overall study: Peptides in the study included HLA-C-restricted and HLA-B-restricted CMV epitopes. Indicated by public TCR beta signatures were CMV infection and matching HLA type. Notes on the study in general: Public TCR beta family frequency separated CMV-and-HLA carriers, including in an independent cohort. CMV-specific TCR beta clonotypes restricted by HLA-C were the ones dominating the ex vivo response.

This clonotype was counted ten times or more. The antigen is unknown. Using its own MiXCR run on the reads, TCRdb lists one record per CDR3 protein. This sample has 300,000 to 400,000 distinct CDR3 sequences, with 25% to 35% found just once. The sample was cultured PBMCs, taken from culture after CMV antigen stimulation. The sequence derives from a human donor in good health (CMV status not recorded). Some clones in this sample may be carry-over from other donors' samples.

This CDR3 reads CASSLGRTGGPREAEKLFF. The CDR3 DNA sequence: TGTGCCAGCAGCTTAGGACGGACAGGGGGCCCCCGGGAGGCTGAAAAACTGTTTTTT. This sequence joins TRBV7-8 and TRBJ1-4; 11 nucleotides align to TRBD1. V shed 1 base and J 7 bases; nucleotides not matched to a gene: 14. The germline gives CDR1 SGHVS, CDR2 FQNEAQ. This CDR3 is built from 19 residues.